This T cell receptor beta chain was recovered during a study of immune heterogeneity within non-small cell lung tumors. Study details: It was found that the tumors were several squamous cell carcinomas, around 11 non-squamous carcinomas and 1 not otherwise specified. Regarding the study as a whole: High-frequency clones unique to single sites coexisted with identical dominant CDR3 beta clonotypes that recurred across tumor sites within a patient. Although only moderate, the correlation of local T-cell clonality with local tumor mutational burden was significant (R roughly 0.35).

Turning to this clonotype: Its antigen is still unknown.

In a multiplex PCR, 32 V and 13 J primers amplified TCR beta CDR3. From the multiplex PCR reads, TCRdb called clonotypes with MiXCR, one entry per CDR3 protein. The table has 2,500 to 3,500 distinct CDR3 sequences, around 52% seen once. With approximately 600 ng used per sample, the template was genomic DNA from bulk tumor. Several biopsies per primary tumor were taken during surgery, spaced as far apart as possible. Newly diagnosed with untreated non-small cell lung cancer, the patients underwent curative surgery. V gave up 4 bases and J gave up 4 bases, with 7 bases separating them. CDR3 length: 12 residues. CDR1 and CDR2 from the germline V gene are MDHEN and SYDVKM.

The J gene is TRBJ1-2, the V gene TRBV28; no clear D gene. This receptor was obtained from a man aged 65 to 85 with non-small cell lung cancer. The sequencing sample was made of lung tumor tissue. CDR3 coding DNA: TGTGCCAGCAGTTCCGACTCCTATGGCTACACCTTC. Its protein is CASSSDSYGYTF.